This TCR beta chain is drawn from a study of control samples from healthy donors and cancer patients. This clone was observed once. Germline-derived CDR1 and CDR2 are MNHEY and SMNVEV (reference sequence). V lost 4 bases and J lost 6; bases outside the gene matches: 12. The CDR3 covers 16 residues. Some clones are missing from TCRdb's copy, which holds only in-frame ones; the method was immunoSEQ multiplex PCR. The table has under 450,000 clones, 90% seen once. V and J are TRBV27 and TRBJ2-3, with 8 bases matching TRBD2. The sequencing sample was made of PBMCs. The sequence was collected from a man aged 35 to 55 with head and neck cancer. The CDR3 protein is CASSSVLAGGGDTQYF. The CDR3 DNA follows: TGTGCCAGCAGTTCTGTTTTGGCGGGGGGCGGTGATACGCAGTATTTT.